The rows below give T cell receptor beta chains drawn from one sample of a study of spatial heterogeneity in lung cancer. In TCRdb, the 5' RACE reads were re-called with MiXCR into one record per CDR3 protein. The sample holds some 7,400 distinct CDR3 sequences, about 6.7% seen once. Sequenced here: lung tumor tissue, sampled at surgery. Receptor source: a female donor with early-stage non-small cell lung cancer. The CDR3 runs from the conserved cysteine through the conserved F or W. D genes are given only for firm matches. Some rows have no size entry. The others give once, few or many, or a class for an expanded clone.

J gene: TRBJ1-5
D gene: NA
V gene: TRBV5-1
clone size: medium-sized
CDR3 protein: CASSFGDPNQPQHF
CDR3 DNA: TGCGCCAGCAGCTTTGGGGACCCTAATCAGCCCCAGCATTTT

J gene: TRBJ2-5
D gene: NA
V gene: TRBV20-1
clone size: NA
CDR3 protein: CSAPPAGVETQYF
CDR3 DNA: TGCAGTGCCCCCCCGGCAGGGGTAGAGACCCAGTACTTC

J gene: TRBJ2-2
D gene: NA
V gene: TRBV12-3/TRBV12-4
clone size: medium-sized
CDR3 protein: CASTGQSTGELFF
CDR3 DNA: TGTGCCAGCACCGGACAGTCCACCGGGGAGCTGTTTTTT

J gene: TRBJ2-5
D gene: NA
V gene: TRBV9
clone size: many
CDR3 protein: CASSVEGLDQETQYF
CDR3 DNA: TGTGCCAGCAGCGTAGAAGGGCTAGACCAAGAGACCCAGTACTTC

J gene: TRBJ2-7
D gene: NA
V gene: TRBV29-1
clone size: medium-sized
CDR3 protein: CSVSTGTGLTEQYF
CDR3 DNA: TGCAGCGTGTCAACCGGGACCGGGTTAACCGAGCAGTACTTC

J gene: TRBJ2-5
D gene: NA
V gene: TRBV6-1
clone size: many
CDR3 protein: CASKDFPGPWGETQYF
CDR3 DNA: TGTGCCAGCAAAGATTTTCCGGGCCCCTGGGGGGAGACCCAGTACTTC

J gene: TRBJ2-7
D gene: NA
V gene: TRBV30
clone size: medium-sized
CDR3 protein: CAWRDGYEQYF
CDR3 DNA: TGTGCCTGGAGGGACGGTTACGAGCAGTACTTC

J gene: TRBJ1-1
D gene: TRBD1
V gene: TRBV5-1
clone size: medium-sized
CDR3 protein: CASSSGGGPEAFF
CDR3 DNA: TGCGCCAGCAGCTCAGGGGGCGGACCTGAAGCTTTCTTT

J gene: TRBJ2-5
D gene: TRBD2
V gene: TRBV5-6
clone size: medium-sized
CDR3 protein: CASSWTSGRAAVMAQYF
CDR3 DNA: TGTGCCAGCAGCTGGACTAGCGGGAGGGCCGCGGTAATGGCCCAGTACTTC

J gene: TRBJ2-3
D gene: TRBD2
V gene: TRBV6-2/TRBV6-3
clone size: medium-sized
CDR3 protein: CASSYQRGPSGDTQYF
CDR3 DNA: TGTGCCAGCAGTTATCAGCGGGGACCGAGCGGGGATACGCAGTATTTT

J gene: TRBJ2-3
D gene: NA
V gene: TRBV28
clone size: NA
CDR3 protein: CASSPGGSTDTQYF
CDR3 DNA: TGTGCCAGCAGTCCCGGGGGTAGCACAGATACGCAGTATTTT

J gene: TRBJ2-2
D gene: NA
V gene: TRBV19
clone size: medium-sized
CDR3 protein: CASSTQVTGELFF
CDR3 DNA: TGTGCCAGTAGTACCCAGGTGACCGGGGAGCTGTTTTTT

J gene: TRBJ1-2
D gene: NA
V gene: TRBV6-6
clone size: medium-sized
CDR3 protein: CASNRDILDHGYTF
CDR3 DNA: TGTGCCAGCAACCGGGACATCCTCGATCATGGCTACACCTTC

J gene: TRBJ2-1
D gene: TRBD2
V gene: TRBV7-3
clone size: medium-sized
CDR3 protein: CASSLTSGNHNEQFF
CDR3 DNA: TGTGCCAGCAGCTTAACTAGCGGGAACCACAATGAGCAGTTCTTC

J gene: TRBJ2-1
D gene: TRBD2
V gene: TRBV28
clone size: many
CDR3 protein: CASSLRLGGGRSGNEQFF
CDR3 DNA: TGTGCCAGCAGTCTTCGGCTCGGTGGCGGGAGGTCAGGCAATGAGCAGTTCTTC

J gene: TRBJ2-7
D gene: NA
V gene: TRBV21-1
clone size: many
CDR3 protein: CASSKEEGATYEQYF
CDR3 DNA: TGTGCCAGCAGCAAAGAAGAGGGAGCTACCTACGAGCAGTACTTC

J gene: TRBJ1-1
D gene: TRBD1
V gene: TRBV20-1
clone size: NA
CDR3 protein: CSASNRGDTEAFF
CDR3 DNA: TGCAGTGCCAGTAACAGGGGGGACACTGAAGCTTTCTTT

J gene: TRBJ1-2
D gene: NA
V gene: TRBV3-1
clone size: medium-sized
CDR3 protein: CASSQGTQRGGYTF
CDR3 DNA: TGTGCCAGCAGCCAAGGTACCCAACGGGGAGGCTACACCTTC

J gene: TRBJ2-3
D gene: NA
V gene: TRBV7-9
clone size: many
CDR3 protein: CASSLMGAQDTQYF
CDR3 DNA: TGTGCCAGCAGCTTAATGGGGGCGCAGGATACGCAGTATTTT

J gene: TRBJ1-5
D gene: NA
V gene: TRBV28
clone size: medium-sized
CDR3 protein: CASSSGGWDRQAYQPQHF
CDR3 DNA: TGTGCCAGCAGTTCGGGAGGTTGGGATAGACAGGCCTATCAGCCCCAGCATTTT

J gene: TRBJ2-1
D gene: NA
V gene: TRBV6-4
clone size: medium-sized
CDR3 protein: CASSDSKEGLGQFF
CDR3 DNA: TGTGCCAGCAGTGACTCGAAGGAAGGTTTGGGGCAGTTCTTC

J gene: TRBJ2-3
D gene: NA
V gene: TRBV11-2
clone size: many
CDR3 protein: CARDHTDTQYF
CDR3 DNA: TGTGCCAGAGACCACACAGATACGCAGTATTTT

J gene: TRBJ1-5
D gene: NA
V gene: TRBV7-9
clone size: many
CDR3 protein: CASSSTVGTQPQHF
CDR3 DNA: TGTGCCAGCAGCTCCACTGTGGGGACTCAGCCCCAGCATTTT

J gene: TRBJ1-6
D gene: NA
V gene: TRBV12-3/TRBV12-4
clone size: NA
CDR3 protein: CASRADGWNSPLHF
CDR3 DNA: TGTGCCAGCAGGGCGGACGGATGGAATTCACCCCTCCACTTT

J gene: TRBJ2-2
D gene: NA
V gene: TRBV29-1
clone size: many
CDR3 protein: CSAGKTGELFF
CDR3 DNA: TGCAGCGCTGGGAAAACCGGGGAGCTGTTTTTT

J gene: TRBJ2-3
D gene: TRBD2
V gene: TRBV5-1
clone size: many
CDR3 protein: CASSPATSGSIDTQYF
CDR3 DNA: TGCGCCAGCAGCCCGGCCACTAGCGGGAGCATAGATACGCAGTATTTT

J gene: TRBJ2-7
D gene: TRBD2
V gene: TRBV14
clone size: few
CDR3 protein: CASSQGLAGVYEQYF
CDR3 DNA: TGTGCCAGCAGCCAAGGACTAGCGGGAGTGTACGAGCAGTACTTC